This TCR beta chain was profiled in a study of early T cells in non-severe SARS-CoV-2 infection. Study overall: The sequenced material was bulk RNA from unsorted whole blood, and its chains were unpaired.

Germline V gene data show CDR1 as MNHEY and CDR2 as SVGEGT. V lost 5 bases and J lost 4; bases outside the gene matches: 9. The CDR3 is 16 residues long. Study-wide results and caveats: VDJdb matching favored anti-spike CD8 responses, missing private and CD4 specificities.

Unique molecular identifiers were affixed to single, distinct cDNA molecules. From the 5' RACE reads, TCRdb called clonotypes with MiXCR, one entry per CDR3 protein. Among about 50,000 distinct CDR3 sequences listed, about 12% were seen once. This clonotype was seen more than once but under ten times. Its antigen is still unknown. The starting material was whole blood, obtained at baseline. This clonotype was obtained from an adult who was a healthcare worker with PCR-confirmed SARS-CoV-2 infection or an uninfected control (not recorded which). The rearrangement joins TRBV6-2 or TRBV6-3 to TRBJ2-1; 9 bases map to TRBD2. As DNA, the CDR3 is TGTGCCAGCAGTCCTAGCGGGACCGCTAATTACAATGAGCAGTTCTTC. Its protein product is CASSPSGTANYNEQFF.